This TCR beta chain was recovered during a study of OX40 agonist ivuxolimab in advanced cancers. Study as a whole: An anti-OX40 (CD134) antibody with agonistic activity, ivuxolimab, was administered to patients. Patients enrolled in dose escalation were diagnosed with hepatocellular carcinoma, melanoma, renal cell or head and neck cancer.

Produced via immunoSEQ multiplex PCR; TCRdb's table is partial and in-frame only. Altogether 90,000 to 100,000 clones are present, roughly 95% being singletons, with the ten largest covering 2% to 2.5%. V was trimmed by 6 bases and J by 8 bases, leaving 16 bases between them. The CDR3 length is 14 residues. The germline CDR1 and CDR2 sequences are SEHNR and FQNEAQ (reference sequence). On this clone itself: Its antigen is not identified.

Points from the study as a whole: Partial responders receiving 0.1-3.0 mg/kg showed among the lowest clonal expansion.

This rearrangement joins TRBV7-9 to TRBJ2-2; a possible D gene is TRBD2 (6 bases). This receptor was taken from an adult with an advanced solid tumor such as melanoma, head and neck, liver or kidney cancer. The material was CD4+ or CD8+ T cells sorted from blood, obtained in a trial of the OX40 agonist ivuxolimab. The CDR3 DNA is TGTGCCAGCAGATTACGGGAGCGGGTGGGGGAGCTGTTTTTT. Amino acid sequence: CASRLRERVGELFF.